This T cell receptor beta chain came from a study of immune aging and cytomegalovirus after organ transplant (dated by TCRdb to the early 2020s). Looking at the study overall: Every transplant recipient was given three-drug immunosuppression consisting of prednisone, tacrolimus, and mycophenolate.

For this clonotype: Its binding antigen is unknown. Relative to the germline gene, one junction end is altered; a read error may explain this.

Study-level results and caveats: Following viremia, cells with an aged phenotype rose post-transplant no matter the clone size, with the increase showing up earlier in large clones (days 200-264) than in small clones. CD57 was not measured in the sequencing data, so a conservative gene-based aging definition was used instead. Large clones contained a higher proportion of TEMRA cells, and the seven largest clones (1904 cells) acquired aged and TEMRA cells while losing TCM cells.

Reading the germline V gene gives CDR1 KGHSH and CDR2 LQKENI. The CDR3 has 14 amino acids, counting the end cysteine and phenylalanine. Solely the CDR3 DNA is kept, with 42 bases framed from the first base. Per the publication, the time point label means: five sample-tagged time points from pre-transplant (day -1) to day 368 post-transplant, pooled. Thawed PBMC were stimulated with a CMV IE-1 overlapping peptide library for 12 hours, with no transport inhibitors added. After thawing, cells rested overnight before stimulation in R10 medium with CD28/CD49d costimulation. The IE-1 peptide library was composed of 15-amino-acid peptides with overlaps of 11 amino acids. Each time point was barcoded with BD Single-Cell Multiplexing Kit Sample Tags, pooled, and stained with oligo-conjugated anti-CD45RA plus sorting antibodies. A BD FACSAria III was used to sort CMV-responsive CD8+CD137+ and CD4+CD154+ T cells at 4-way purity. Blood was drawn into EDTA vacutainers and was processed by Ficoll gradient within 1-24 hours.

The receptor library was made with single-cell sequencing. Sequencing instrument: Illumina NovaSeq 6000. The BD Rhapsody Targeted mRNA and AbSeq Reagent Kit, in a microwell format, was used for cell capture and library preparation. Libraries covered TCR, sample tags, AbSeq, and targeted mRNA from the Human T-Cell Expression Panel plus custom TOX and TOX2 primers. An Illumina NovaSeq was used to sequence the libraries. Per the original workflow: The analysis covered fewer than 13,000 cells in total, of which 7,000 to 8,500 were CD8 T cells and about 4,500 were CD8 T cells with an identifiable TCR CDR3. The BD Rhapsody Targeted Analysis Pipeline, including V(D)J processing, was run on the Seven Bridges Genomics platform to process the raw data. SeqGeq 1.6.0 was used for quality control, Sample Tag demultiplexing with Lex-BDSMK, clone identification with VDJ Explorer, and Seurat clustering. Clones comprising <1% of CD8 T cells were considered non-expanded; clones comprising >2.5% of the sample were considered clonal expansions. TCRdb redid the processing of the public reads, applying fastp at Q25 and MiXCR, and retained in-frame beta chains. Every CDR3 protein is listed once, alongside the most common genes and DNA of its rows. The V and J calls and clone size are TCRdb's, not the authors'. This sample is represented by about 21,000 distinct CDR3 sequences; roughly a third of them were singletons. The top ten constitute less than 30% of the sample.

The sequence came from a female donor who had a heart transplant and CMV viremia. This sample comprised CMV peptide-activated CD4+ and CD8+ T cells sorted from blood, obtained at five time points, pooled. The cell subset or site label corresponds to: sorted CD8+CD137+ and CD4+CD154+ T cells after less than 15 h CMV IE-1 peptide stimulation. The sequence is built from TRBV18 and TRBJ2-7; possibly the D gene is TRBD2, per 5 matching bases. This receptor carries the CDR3 CASSPRRSSYERYF. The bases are TGTGCCAGCTCACCTAGGAGGAGTTCCTACGAGCGGTACTTC.